What follows are 16 T cell receptor beta chains derived from one specimen sequenced in a study of cytomegalovirus exposure and HLA in healthy donors. The PCR was carried out with 60 Vbeta primers and 13 Jbeta primers. Measured with immunoSEQ multiplex PCR; TCRdb has only the in-frame clones, and not every one. The data contain roughly 100,000 clones, around three quarters of them singletons. Specimen: PBMCs. These receptors were collected from a woman aged 45-59 years in good health and CMV-seropositive.

The chain couples TRBV13 to TRBJ1-2; perhaps TRBD1 as D (5 bases). Trimming cost V 5 bases and J 4 bases, with 14 bases left between them. The CDR3 sequence is 14 residues long. Germline V CDR1 and CDR2: PRHDT, FYEKMQ (reference sequence). The CDR3: CASSAKTVAYGYTF. CDR3 bases: TGTGCCAGCAGCGCCAAGACAGTTGCCTATGGCTACACCTTC.

This clone has a handful of counts. The chain combines TRBV9 with TRBJ2-1; 7 nucleotides agree with TRBD1. The germline V gene has CDR1 SGDLS and CDR2 YYNGEE. V was pared by 1 base and J by 7 bases, with 14 bases of the junction left unmatched. The CDR3 is made up of 17 amino acids. The CDR3 spells CASSVLGTGVLGNEQFF. In DNA, the CDR3 is TGTGCCAGCAGCGTACTTGGAACAGGGGTCCTGGGGAATGAGCAGTTCTTC.

V usage is TRBV7-7 and J usage is TRBJ2-2; 7 nucleotides align to TRBD1. The length of the CDR3 is 16 residues. From germline, CDR1 is SSHAT and CDR2 FNYEAQ (reference sequence). V shed 0 bases and J 6 bases; nucleotides not matched to a gene: 7. The DNA of the CDR3 is TGTGCCAGCAGCTTAGCAGGGGGCTATAGTGCCGGGGAGCTGTTTTTT. It specifies CASSLAGGYSAGELFF.

This clone showed up just once. The CDR3 coding sequence is TGTGCCAGCAGCTTAGGAGGTGCGTGGAGTCGCAATCAGCCCCAGCATTTT. It codes for CASSLGGAWSRNQPQHF. The chain links TRBV7-9 to TRBJ1-5; no firm D call. CDR1 and CDR2 (germline): SEHNR, FQNEAQ (reference sequence). The CDR3 covers 17 residues. V dropped 1 base and J dropped 2 bases, with 15 bases sitting between them.

This rearrangement joins TRBV5-1 to TRBJ2-5; 9 bases align to TRBD1. Trimming at V came to 0 bases and at J to 2 bases, leaving 5 bases not matched to a gene. Germline V gene sequence: CDR1 SGHRS, CDR2 YFSETQ. The CDR3 is 16 residues long. CDR3 DNA: TGCGCCAGCAGCTTGGACGGGACAGGGATACAAGAGACCCAGTACTTC. It codes for CASSLDGTGIQETQYF.

The J gene is TRBJ2-3, the V gene TRBV13; the match to TRBD2 covers 9 bases. V gave up 3 bases and J gave up 3 bases; unmatched junction bases: 4. The CDR3 spans 15 residues. Germline-derived CDR1 and CDR2 are PRHDT and FYEKMQ (reference sequence). Here the CDR3 DNA reads TGTGCCAGCAGCTTGCGGGGGGGCCAAACAGATACGCAGTATTTT. Its translation: CASSLRGGQTDTQYF.

The gene calls are TRBV7-9 and TRBJ1-5; a possible D gene is TRBD1 (6 bases). V was pared by 4 bases and J by 9 bases, with 19 bases between. The CDR3 totals 15 residues. Germline CDR1 is SEHNR and CDR2 is FQNEAQ (reference sequence). The CDR3 region is CASSSEQGSGRPQHF. The CDR3 DNA sequence: TGTGCCAGCAGCTCCGAACAGGGCTCGGGCCGGCCCCAGCATTTT.

The gene calls are TRBV11-3 and TRBJ1-3; 9 nucleotides align to TRBD1. Trimming removed 3 bases from V and 1 base from J; junction bases left unmatched: 4. The CDR3 has 16 residues. Looked up from germline, CDR1 is SGHNT and CDR2 is YENEEA. The CDR3 region has the DNA TGTGCCAGCAGCTTTACAGGGGGCATGTCTGGAAACACCATATATTTT. It translates to CASSFTGGMSGNTIYF.

This clone was counted only a few times. V is TRBV2 and J is TRBJ2-2, with D perhaps matching TRBD2 (5 bases). V lost 4 bases to trimming and J lost 5 bases, with 11 bases between them. The CDR3 covers 14 residues. Germline values: CDR1 SNHLY, CDR2 FYNNEI. CDR3 loop: CASSGPGGTGELFF. The DNA for the CDR3 is TGTGCCAGCAGTGGCCCAGGCGGGACCGGGGAGCTGTTTTTT.

The chain links TRBV16 to TRBJ1-1; D gene uncertain. Trimming removed 1 base at V and 2 bases at J, with 2 bases between. The germline gives CDR1 KGHSY, CDR2 FQNENV. The CDR3 is 12 amino acids. The CDR3 sequence is CASSQLNTEAFF. The CDR3 DNA reads as TGTGCCAGCAGCCAATTAAACACTGAAGCTTTCTTT.

This clone was seen just once. CDR3 DNA sequence: TGTGCCAGCAGCGTGGGTGACAGGGGGGGTCGAAATGAGCAGTTCTTC. Translating gives CASSVGDRGGRNEQFF. J is TRBJ2-1 and V is TRBV9; 9 bases agree with TRBD1. The germline CDR1 and CDR2 sequences are SGDLS and YYNGEE. CDR3 length: 16 residues. V shed 2 bases, J shed 7 bases, and the junction held 10 bases outside the gene matches. Drawing the rest from reference TRBV9 and TRBJ2-1, the complete variable domain is DSGVTQTPKHLITATGQRVTLRCSPRSGDLSVYWYQQSLDQGLQFLIQYYNGEERAKGNILERFSAQQFPDLHSELNLSSLELGDSALYFCASSVGDRGGRNEQFFGPGTRLTVL.

The chain couples TRBV5-1 to TRBJ1-1; D may be TRBD1 (5 bases). The V end lost 2 bases, the J end lost 4 bases, and 12 bases lay between the germline ends. Germline lookup yields CDR1 SGHRS and CDR2 YFSETQ. CDR3 size: 14 residues. CDR3 nucleotides: TGCGCCAGCAGCTTCGCCGGGGGGGGCACTGAAGCTTTCTTT. Translated, it gives CASSFAGGGTEAFF.

This chain connects TRBV6-6 to TRBJ1-1; D perhaps matches TRBD1 (5 bases). V dropped 2 bases and J dropped 4 bases, with 8 bases sitting between them. From germline, CDR1 is MNHNY and CDR2 SVGAGI (reference sequence). The CDR3 covers 13 residues. The CDR3 coding sequence is TGTGCCAGCAGTTACGCAGGGATCACTGAAGCTTTCTTT. Protein: CASSYAGITEAFF.

The gene calls are TRBV5-8 and TRBJ2-7; 10 positions agree with TRBD1. The germline V gene has CDR1 SGHTS and CDR2 YDEGEE. Germline trimming cut 5 bases from V and 3 bases from J; bases unmatched to any gene: 2. The CDR3 runs to 13 residues. The CDR3 bases are TGTGCCAGCAGATGGGACAGGGGCTACGAGCAGTACTTC. Its protein is CASRWDRGYEQYF.

This clone showed up just once. The gene calls are TRBV5-1 and TRBJ1-4; 7 bases align to TRBD1. CDR3 size: 17 residues. Germline-derived CDR1 and CDR2 are SGHRS and YFSETQ. V dropped 5 bases and J dropped 5; count of bases not matched to a gene: 15. CDR3 sequence: CASSRHLDRASNEKLFF. CDR3 bases: TGCGCCAGCAGTCGACACCTCGACAGGGCTTCAAATGAAAAACTGTTTTTT.

This chain connects TRBV6-5 to TRBJ2-7; 7 nucleotides align to TRBD2. Trimming took 5 bases from V and 0 from J; bases not matched to a gene: 4. The CDR3 has 14 amino acids. Germline V gene sequence: CDR1 MNHEY, CDR2 SVGAGI. The CDR3 region is CASSRRGVSYEQYF. CDR3 in DNA: TGTGCCAGCAGTCGACGGGGGGTCTCCTACGAGCAGTACTTC.